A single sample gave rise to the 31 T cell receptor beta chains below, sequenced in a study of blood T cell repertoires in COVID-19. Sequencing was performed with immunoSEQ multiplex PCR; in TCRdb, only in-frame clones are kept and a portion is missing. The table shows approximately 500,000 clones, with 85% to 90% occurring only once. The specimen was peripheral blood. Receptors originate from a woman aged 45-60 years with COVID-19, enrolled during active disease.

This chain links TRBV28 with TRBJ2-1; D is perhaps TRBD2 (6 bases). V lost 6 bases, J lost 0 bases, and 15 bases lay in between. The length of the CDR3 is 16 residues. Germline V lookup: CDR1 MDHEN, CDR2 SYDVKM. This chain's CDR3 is CASSWEVSSSYNEQFF. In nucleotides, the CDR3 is TGTGCCAGCAGCTGGGAGGTATCAAGCTCCTACAATGAGCAGTTCTTC.

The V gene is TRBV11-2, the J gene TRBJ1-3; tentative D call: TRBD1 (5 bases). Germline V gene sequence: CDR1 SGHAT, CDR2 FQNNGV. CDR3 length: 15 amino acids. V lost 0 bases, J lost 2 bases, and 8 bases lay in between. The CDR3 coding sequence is TGTGCCAGCAGCTTAGATCCAGGGACTGGAAACACCATATATTTT. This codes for CASSLDPGTGNTIYF.

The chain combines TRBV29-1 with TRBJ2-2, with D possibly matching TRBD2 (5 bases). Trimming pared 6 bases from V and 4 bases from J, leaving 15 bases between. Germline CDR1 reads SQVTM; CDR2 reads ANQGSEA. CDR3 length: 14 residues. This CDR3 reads CSVGVNAGTGELFF. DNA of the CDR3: TGCAGCGTGGGCGTGAATGCGGGCACCGGGGAGCTGTTTTTT.

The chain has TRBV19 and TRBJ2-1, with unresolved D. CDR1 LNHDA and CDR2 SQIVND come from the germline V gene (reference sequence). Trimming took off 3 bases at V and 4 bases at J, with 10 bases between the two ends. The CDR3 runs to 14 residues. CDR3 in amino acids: CASSISTVYNEQFF. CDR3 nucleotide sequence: TGTGCCAGTAGTATCTCCACAGTTTACAATGAGCAGTTCTTC.

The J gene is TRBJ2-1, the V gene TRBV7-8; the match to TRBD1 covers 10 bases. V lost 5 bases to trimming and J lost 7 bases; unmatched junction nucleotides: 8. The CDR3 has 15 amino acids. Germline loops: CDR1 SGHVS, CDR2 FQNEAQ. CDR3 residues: CASSVTGTGVNEQFF. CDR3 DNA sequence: TGTGCCAGCAGCGTAACCGGGACAGGGGTAAATGAGCAGTTCTTC.

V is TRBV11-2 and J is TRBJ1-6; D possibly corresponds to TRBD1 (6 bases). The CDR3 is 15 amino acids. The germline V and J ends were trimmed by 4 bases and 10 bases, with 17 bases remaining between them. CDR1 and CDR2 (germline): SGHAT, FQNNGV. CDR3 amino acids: CASSSRGGVESPLHF. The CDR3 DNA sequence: TGTGCCAGCAGCTCTCGAGGGGGGGTGGAGTCACCCCTCCACTTT.

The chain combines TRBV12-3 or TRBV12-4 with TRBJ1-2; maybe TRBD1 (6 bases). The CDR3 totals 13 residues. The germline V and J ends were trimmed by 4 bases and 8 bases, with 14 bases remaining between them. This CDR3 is CASSSFRGVGYTF. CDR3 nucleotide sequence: TGTGCCAGCAGTTCCTTCAGGGGAGTCGGCTACACCTTC.

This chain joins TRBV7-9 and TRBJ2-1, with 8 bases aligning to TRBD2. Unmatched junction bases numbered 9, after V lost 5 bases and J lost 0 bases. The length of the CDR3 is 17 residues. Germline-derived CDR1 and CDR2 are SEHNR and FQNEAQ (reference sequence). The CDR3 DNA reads TGTGCCAGCAGCCCCAAGACTAGCGTCAGCTCCTACAATGAGCAGTTCTTC. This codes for CASSPKTSVSSYNEQFF.

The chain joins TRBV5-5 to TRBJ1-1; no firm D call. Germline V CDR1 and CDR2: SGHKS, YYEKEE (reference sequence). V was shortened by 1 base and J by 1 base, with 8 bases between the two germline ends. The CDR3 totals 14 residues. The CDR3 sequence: CASSLIGRNTEAFF. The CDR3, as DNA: TGTGCCAGCAGCTTGATCGGGAGGAACACTGAAGCTTTCTTT.

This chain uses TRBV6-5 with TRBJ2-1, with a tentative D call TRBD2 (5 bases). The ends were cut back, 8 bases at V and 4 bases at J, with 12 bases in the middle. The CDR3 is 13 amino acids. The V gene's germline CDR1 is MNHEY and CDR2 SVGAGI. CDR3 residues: CASWERLYNEQFF. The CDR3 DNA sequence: TGTGCCAGCTGGGAGCGGTTATACAATGAGCAGTTCTTC.

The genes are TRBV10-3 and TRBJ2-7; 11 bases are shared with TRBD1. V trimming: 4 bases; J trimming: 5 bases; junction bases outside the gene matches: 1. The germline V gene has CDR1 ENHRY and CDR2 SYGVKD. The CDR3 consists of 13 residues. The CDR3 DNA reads TGTGCCATCAGTGGGACAGGGGGCGACGAGCAGTACTTC. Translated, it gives CAISGTGGDEQYF.

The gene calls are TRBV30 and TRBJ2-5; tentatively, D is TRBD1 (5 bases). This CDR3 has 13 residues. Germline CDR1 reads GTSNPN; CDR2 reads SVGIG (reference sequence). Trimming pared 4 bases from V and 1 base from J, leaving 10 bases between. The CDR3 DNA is TGTGCCTGGACTCCAGGGATCCAAGAGACCCAGTACTTC. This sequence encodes CAWTPGIQETQYF.

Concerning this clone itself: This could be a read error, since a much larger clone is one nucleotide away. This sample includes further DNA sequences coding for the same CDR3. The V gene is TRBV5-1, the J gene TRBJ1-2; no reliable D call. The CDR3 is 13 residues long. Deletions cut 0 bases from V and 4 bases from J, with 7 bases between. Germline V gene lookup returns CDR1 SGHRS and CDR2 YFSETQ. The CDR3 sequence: CASSLDSPYGYTF. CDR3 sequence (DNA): TGCGCCAGCAGCTTGGACAGTCCCTATGGCTACACCTTC.

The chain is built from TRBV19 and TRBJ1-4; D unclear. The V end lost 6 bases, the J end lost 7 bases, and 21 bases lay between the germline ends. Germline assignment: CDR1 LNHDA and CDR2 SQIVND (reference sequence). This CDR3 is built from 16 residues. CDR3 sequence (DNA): TGTGCCAGTAGCAATTCTCTTGGCAGCGTAGGTGAAAAACTGTTTTTT. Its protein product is CASSNSLGSVGEKLFF.

The CDR3 is CASSPGQGNGYTF. CDR3 nucleotide sequence: TGCGCCAGCAGCCCCGGACAGGGTAATGGCTACACCTTC. The chain joins TRBV5-1 to TRBJ1-2; 8 bases are a match to TRBD1. The trim removed 4 bases at V and 6 bases at J, leaving 5 bases unmatched. The CDR3 is 13 amino acids. Germline V CDR1 and CDR2: SGHRS, YFSETQ.

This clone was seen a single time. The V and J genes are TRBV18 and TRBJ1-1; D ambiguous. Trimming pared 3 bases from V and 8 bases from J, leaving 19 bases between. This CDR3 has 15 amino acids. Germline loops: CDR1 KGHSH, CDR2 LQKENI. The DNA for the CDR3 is TGTGCCAGCTCACCCAATCTGGGCCATCCTACGGAAGCTTTCTTT. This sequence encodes CASSPNLGHPTEAFF.

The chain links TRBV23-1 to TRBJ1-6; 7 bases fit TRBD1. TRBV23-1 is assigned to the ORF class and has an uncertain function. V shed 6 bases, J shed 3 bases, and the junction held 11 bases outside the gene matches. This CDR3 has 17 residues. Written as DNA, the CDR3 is TGCGCCAGCAGCCTAGGCGATCGGGACAGCTATAATTCACCCCTCCACTTT. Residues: CASSLGDRDSYNSPLHF.

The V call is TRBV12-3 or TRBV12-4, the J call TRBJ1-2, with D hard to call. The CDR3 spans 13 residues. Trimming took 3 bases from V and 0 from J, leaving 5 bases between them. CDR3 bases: TGTGCCAGCAGTTTTCAGTCTAACTATGGCTACACCTTC. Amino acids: CASSFQSNYGYTF.

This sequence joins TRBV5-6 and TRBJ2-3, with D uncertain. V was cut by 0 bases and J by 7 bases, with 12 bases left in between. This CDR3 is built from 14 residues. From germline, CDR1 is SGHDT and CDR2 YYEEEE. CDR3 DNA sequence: TGTGCCAGCAGCTTGGGACTTCGGCGATATACGCAGTATTTT. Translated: CASSLGLRRYTQYF.

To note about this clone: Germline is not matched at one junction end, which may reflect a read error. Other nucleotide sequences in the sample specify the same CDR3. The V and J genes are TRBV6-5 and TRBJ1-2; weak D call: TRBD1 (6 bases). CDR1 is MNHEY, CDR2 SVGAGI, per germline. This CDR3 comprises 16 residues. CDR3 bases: TGTGCCAGCAGTTACTGGGTGGGGGGGCCGGACTATGGCTATACCTTC. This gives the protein CASSYWVGGPDYGYTF.

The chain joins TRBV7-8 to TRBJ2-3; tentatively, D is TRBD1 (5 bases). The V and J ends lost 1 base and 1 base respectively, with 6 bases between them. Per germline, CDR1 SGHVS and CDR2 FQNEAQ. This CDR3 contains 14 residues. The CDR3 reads CASSLGRGTDTQYF. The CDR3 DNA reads TGTGCCAGCAGCTTAGGCAGGGGCACAGATACGCAGTATTTT. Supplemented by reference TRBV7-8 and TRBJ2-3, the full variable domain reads GAGVSQSPRYKVAKRGQDVALRCDPISGHVSLFWYQQALGQGPEFLTYFQNEAQLDKSGLPSDRFFAERPEGSVSTLKIQRTQQEDSAVYLCASSLGRGTDTQYFGPGTRLTVL.

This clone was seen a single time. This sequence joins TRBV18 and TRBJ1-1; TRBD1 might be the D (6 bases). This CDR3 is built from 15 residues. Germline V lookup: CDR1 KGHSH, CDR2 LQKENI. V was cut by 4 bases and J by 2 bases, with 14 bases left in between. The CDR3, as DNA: TGTGCCAGCTCACGCCGGCAGGGGACCAACACTGAAGCTTTCTTT. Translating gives CASSRRQGTNTEAFF.

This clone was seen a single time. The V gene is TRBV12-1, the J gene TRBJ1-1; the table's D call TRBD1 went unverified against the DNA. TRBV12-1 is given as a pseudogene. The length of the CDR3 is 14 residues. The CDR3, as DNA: TGTGCCAGCAGCCACGACCAGGGGGAGGCTGAAGCTTTCTTT. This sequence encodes CASSHDQGEAEAFF.

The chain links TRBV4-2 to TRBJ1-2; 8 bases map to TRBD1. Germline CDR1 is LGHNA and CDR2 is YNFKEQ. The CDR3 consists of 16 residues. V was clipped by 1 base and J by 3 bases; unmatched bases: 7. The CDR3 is CASSQGRTGSDYGYTF. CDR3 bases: TGTGCCAGCAGCCAAGGGCGGACAGGGTCGGACTATGGCTACACCTTC.

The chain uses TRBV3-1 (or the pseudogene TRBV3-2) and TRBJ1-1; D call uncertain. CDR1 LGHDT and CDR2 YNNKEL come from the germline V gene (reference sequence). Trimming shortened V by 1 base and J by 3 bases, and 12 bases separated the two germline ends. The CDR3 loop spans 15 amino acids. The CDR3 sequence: CASSQGAFSYTEAFF. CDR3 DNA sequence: TGTGCCAGCAGCCAAGGGGCCTTCTCATACACTGAAGCTTTCTTT.

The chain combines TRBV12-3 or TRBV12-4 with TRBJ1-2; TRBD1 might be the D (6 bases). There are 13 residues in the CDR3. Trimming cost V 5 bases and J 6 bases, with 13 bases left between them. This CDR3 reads CASSLDSFNGYTF. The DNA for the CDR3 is TGTGCCAGCAGTCTGGACAGCTTCAATGGCTACACCTTC.

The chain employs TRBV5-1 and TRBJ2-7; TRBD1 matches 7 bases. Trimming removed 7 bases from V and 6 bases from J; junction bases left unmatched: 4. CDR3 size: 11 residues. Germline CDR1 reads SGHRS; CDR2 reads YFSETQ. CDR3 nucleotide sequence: TGCGCCAGCCAGACAGGGAGCGAGCAGTACTTC. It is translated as CASQTGSEQYF. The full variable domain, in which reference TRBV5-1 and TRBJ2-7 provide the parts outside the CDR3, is KAGVTQTPRYLIKTRGQQVTLSCSPISGHRSVSWYQQTPGQGLQFLFEYFSETQRNKGNFPGRFSGRQFSNSRSEMNVSTLELGDSALYLCASQTGSEQYFGPGTRLTVT.

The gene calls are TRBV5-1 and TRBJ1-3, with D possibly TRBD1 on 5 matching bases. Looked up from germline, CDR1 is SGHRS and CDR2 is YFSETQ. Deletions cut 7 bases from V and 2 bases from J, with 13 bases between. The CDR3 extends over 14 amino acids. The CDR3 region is CASREGRPGNTIYF. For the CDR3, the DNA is TGCGCCAGCCGAGAGGGGAGGCCTGGAAACACCATATATTTT.

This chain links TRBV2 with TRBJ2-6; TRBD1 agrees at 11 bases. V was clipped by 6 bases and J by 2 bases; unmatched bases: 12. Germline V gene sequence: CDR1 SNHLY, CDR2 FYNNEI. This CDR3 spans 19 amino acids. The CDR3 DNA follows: TGTGCCAGCAGAAGCCCTGGACAGGGGGCTTTTGCTGGGGCCAACGTCCTGACTTTC. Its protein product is CASRSPGQGAFAGANVLTF.

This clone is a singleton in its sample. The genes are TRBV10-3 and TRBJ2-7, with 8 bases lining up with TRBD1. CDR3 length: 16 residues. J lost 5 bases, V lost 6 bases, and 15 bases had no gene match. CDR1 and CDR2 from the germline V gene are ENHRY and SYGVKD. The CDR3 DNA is TGTGCCATCAGGGCCCGGGACAGGACGGGGTACAACGAGCAGTACTTC. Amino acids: CAIRARDRTGYNEQYF.

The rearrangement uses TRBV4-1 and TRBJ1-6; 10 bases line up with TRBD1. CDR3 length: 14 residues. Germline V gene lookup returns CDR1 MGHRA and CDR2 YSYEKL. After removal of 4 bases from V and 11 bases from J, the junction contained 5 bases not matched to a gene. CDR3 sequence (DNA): TGCGCCAGCAGCCCGGGACAGGGGAAACCACCCCTCCACTTT. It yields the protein CASSPGQGKPPLHF.